This record concerns one T cell receptor beta chain sequence. Its antigen is not identified. Other DNA sequences in this specimen translate into the identical CDR3. The data stem from a study of cytomegalovirus exposure and HLA in healthy donors. Study-level points and caveats: According to a subsequent analysis, TCR clusters from the first cohort were inclined to appear together in the 130 or so validation repertoires. Whilst most TCR sequences proved rare, a subset of public TCRs occurred across many donors. Testing in vitro showed a few CMV-associated chains specific for CMV antigens. The classifier reportedly diagnosed cytomegalovirus status with high sensitivity and specificity.

The CDR3 loop spans 12 amino acids. The V and J ends lost 0 bases and 4 bases respectively, with 5 bases between them. Germline values: CDR1 SGHRS, CDR2 YFSETQ. Clones were read by immunoSEQ multiplex PCR, and TCRdb kept only the in-frame ones, dropping some. The sample holds 110,000 or so clones, 85% to 90% seen once. Sequencing was performed on PBMCs. The TCR was taken from a woman aged 18-35 years in good health and CMV-seropositive. The V gene is TRBV5-1, the J gene TRBJ2-7, with D unresolved. The chain's CDR3 is CASSLDGYEQYF. CDR3 coding DNA: TGCGCCAGCAGCTTGGACGGTTACGAGCAGTACTTC.